A selection of T cell receptor beta chains follows, all from one sample in a study of cytomegalovirus exposure and HLA in healthy donors. Sequencing was performed with immunoSEQ multiplex PCR; in TCRdb, only in-frame clones are kept and a portion is missing. This table holds tens of thousands of clones, 70% to 90% found once. Sequenced sample: PBMCs. The receptor set was obtained from a male donor in good health and CMV-seronegative. The CDR3 runs from the conserved cysteine through the conserved F or W. The order of the fields is CDR3 length, J gene, V gene, clone size, D gene, CDR3 protein, CDR3 DNA. A D gene is named only where the DNA matches it firmly. Clone size, where shown, is once, few, many, or a class for clones that have expanded.

len: 17; j_gene: TRBJ1-3; v_gene: TRBV5-1; abundance: -; d_gene: -; CDR3aa: CASSLEPQGTPGNTIYF; CDR3nt: TGCGCCAGCAGCTTGGAACCCCAGGGGACCCCCGGAAACACCATATATTTT
len: 17; j_gene: TRBJ1-2; v_gene: TRBV14; abundance: -; d_gene: -; CDR3aa: CASSHDGLWGANYGYTF; CDR3nt: TGTGCCAGCAGCCACGACGGCCTTTGGGGCGCTAACTATGGCTACACCTTC
len: 15; j_gene: TRBJ2-3; v_gene: TRBV7-3; abundance: -; d_gene: TRBD1; CDR3aa: CASSDTGGRTDTQYF; CDR3nt: TGTGCCAGCAGTGATACAGGGGGCAGGACAGATACGCAGTATTTT
len: 13; j_gene: TRBJ1-2; v_gene: TRBV30; abundance: -; d_gene: -; CDR3aa: CACGTSPLGGYTF; CDR3nt: TGTGCCTGCGGGACTTCCCCCCTCGGGGGCTACACCTTC
len: 16; j_gene: TRBJ2-7; v_gene: TRBV5-1; abundance: -; d_gene: TRBD2; CDR3aa: CASSLVGLAGDYEQYF; CDR3nt: TGCGCCAGCAGCTTGGTAGGGCTAGCGGGGGACTACGAGCAGTACTTC
len: 15; j_gene: TRBJ2-7; v_gene: TRBV6-6; abundance: -; d_gene: -; CDR3aa: CASSYSSGRGEEQYF; CDR3nt: TGTGCCAGCAGTTACTCGAGCGGCAGGGGAGAAGAGCAGTACTTC
len: 15; j_gene: TRBJ1-1; v_gene: TRBV19; abundance: -; d_gene: -; CDR3aa: CASSIRTNFVTEAFF; CDR3nt: TGTGCCAGTAGTATTAGGACAAACTTTGTCACTGAAGCTTTCTTT
len: 14; j_gene: TRBJ2-7; v_gene: TRBV5-1; abundance: -; d_gene: TRBD1; CDR3aa: CASSAGTGSYEQYF; CDR3nt: TGCGCCAGCAGCGCCGGGACAGGTTCCTACGAGCAGTACTTC
len: 17; j_gene: TRBJ1-6; v_gene: TRBV5-4; abundance: -; d_gene: TRBD1; CDR3aa: CASSPRPTGGYNSPLHF; CDR3nt: TGTGCCAGCAGCCCCAGACCGACAGGGGGGTATAATTCACCCCTCCACTTT
len: 14; j_gene: TRBJ1-1; v_gene: TRBV19; abundance: -; d_gene: -; CDR3aa: CASRVEGQNTEAFF; CDR3nt: TGTGCCAGTAGGGTCGAGGGACAGAACACTGAAGCTTTCTTT
len: 13; j_gene: TRBJ2-7; v_gene: TRBV15; abundance: -; d_gene: -; CDR3aa: CATSRDPGYEQYF; CDR3nt: TGTGCCACCAGCAGAGATCCAGGCTACGAGCAGTACTTC
len: 16; j_gene: TRBJ1-1; v_gene: TRBV6-6; abundance: -; d_gene: TRBD1; CDR3aa: CASNVPGQGMNTEAFF; CDR3nt: TGTGCCAGCAACGTCCCGGGACAGGGGATGAACACTGAAGCTTTCTTT
len: 15; j_gene: TRBJ2-7; v_gene: TRBV25-1; abundance: once; d_gene: -; CDR3aa: CASSDPGVPPYEQYF; CDR3nt: TGTGCCAGCAGTGATCCGGGGGTCCCACCCTACGAGCAGTACTTC
len: 13; j_gene: TRBJ1-1; v_gene: TRBV7-8; abundance: few; d_gene: -; CDR3aa: CASSLGAGTEAFF; CDR3nt: TGTGCCAGCAGCCTAGGGGCAGGGACTGAAGCTTTCTTT
len: 16; j_gene: TRBJ2-1; v_gene: TRBV19; abundance: -; d_gene: TRBD2; CDR3aa: CASSIRLAGGKGEQFF; CDR3nt: TGTGCCAGTAGTATACGACTAGCGGGGGGAAAGGGTGAGCAGTTCTTC
len: 14; j_gene: TRBJ2-1; v_gene: TRBV21-1; abundance: -; d_gene: -; CDR3aa: CASSKGTEYNEQFF; CDR3nt: TGTGCCAGCAGCAAAGGCACGGAGTACAATGAGCAGTTCTTC
len: 13; j_gene: TRBJ2-3; v_gene: TRBV14; abundance: -; d_gene: -; CDR3aa: CASSQHSGDTQYF; CDR3nt: TGTGCCAGCAGCCAGCACTCGGGAGATACGCAGTATTTT
len: 16; j_gene: TRBJ1-1; v_gene: TRBV28; abundance: -; d_gene: TRBD1; CDR3aa: CASRPPGQGLATEAFF; CDR3nt: TGTGCCAGCAGGCCCCCGGGACAGGGGTTGGCCACTGAAGCTTTCTTT
len: 15; j_gene: TRBJ1-3; v_gene: TRBV7-6; abundance: -; d_gene: TRBD1; CDR3aa: CASSRTGGFGNTIYF; CDR3nt: TGTGCCAGCAGCCGGACAGGGGGCTTTGGAAACACCATATATTTT
len: 13; j_gene: TRBJ2-1; v_gene: TRBV9; abundance: once; d_gene: TRBD1; CDR3aa: CASSVVGGGEQFF; CDR3nt: TGTGCCAGCAGCGTAGTAGGGGGCGGTGAGCAGTTCTTC
len: 16; j_gene: TRBJ1-5; v_gene: TRBV19; abundance: -; d_gene: -; CDR3aa: CASSVGAQSVAQPQHF; CDR3nt: TGTGCCAGTAGTGTAGGTGCACAGTCGGTTGCCCAGCCCCAGCATTTT
len: 16; j_gene: TRBJ2-1; v_gene: TRBV14; abundance: -; d_gene: TRBD1; CDR3aa: CASSQWRDRPNNEQFF; CDR3nt: TGTGCCAGCAGCCAATGGCGGGACAGGCCCAACAATGAGCAGTTCTTC
len: 14; j_gene: TRBJ1-2; v_gene: TRBV18; abundance: -; d_gene: TRBD1; CDR3aa: CASSPGNRGWGYTF; CDR3nt: TGTGCCAGCTCACCGGGAAACAGGGGTTGGGGCTACACCTTC
len: 15; j_gene: TRBJ1-1; v_gene: TRBV18; abundance: -; d_gene: -; CDR3aa: CASSPRQAQNTEAFF; CDR3nt: TGTGCCAGCTCACCACGGCAGGCCCAGAACACTGAAGCTTTCTTT
len: 13; j_gene: TRBJ1-1; v_gene: TRBV4-3; abundance: -; d_gene: -; CDR3aa: CASSQVSGTEAFF; CDR3nt: TGCGCCAGCAGCCAAGTATCGGGGACTGAAGCTTTCTTT
len: 16; j_gene: TRBJ2-7; v_gene: TRBV7-9; abundance: -; d_gene: -; CDR3aa: CASSLELQGRVLEQYF; CDR3nt: TGTGCCAGCAGCTTAGAGCTACAGGGCCGTGTCCTGGAGCAGTACTTC